The 14 T cell receptor beta chains below all came from one sample that was sequenced in a study of radiotherapy plus CTLA-4 blockade in lung cancer. The assay was immunoSEQ multiplex PCR, and TCRdb's table has in-frame clones only and misses some. The data contain tens of thousands of clones, about three quarters of them singletons. Here the sequenced sample was peripheral blood, taken from a patient treated with radiotherapy plus ipilimumab. The receptors derive from a human donor with non-small cell lung cancer who had a partial response to radiotherapy plus ipilimumab.

The chain joins TRBV5-4 to TRBJ1-1, with a possible D match to TRBD1 (5 bases). V gave up 4 bases and J gave up 5 bases, with 12 bases separating them. Germline CDR1 SGHNT, CDR2 YYREEE (reference sequence). This CDR3 has 13 residues. The CDR3 loop reads CASSAGLRTEAFF. The DNA of the CDR3 is TGTGCCAGCAGCGCAGGGTTGAGAACTGAAGCTTTCTTT.

The CDR3 is CASSLDSGAYEQYF. The DNA of the CDR3 is TGTGCCAGCAGCTTAGACTCGGGAGCCTACGAGCAGTACTTC. The chain employs TRBV7-2 and TRBJ2-7; possible D gene TRBD2, 6 bases. The CDR3 totals 14 residues. Germline CDR1 reads SGHTA; CDR2 reads FQGNSA. Trimming took off 1 base at V and 2 bases at J, with 9 bases between the two ends.

A few counts support this clone. For the CDR3, the DNA is TGTGCCAGCAGACCGAGCGGGGGCCTCCTCTACGAGCAGTACTTC. Amino acids: CASRPSGGLLYEQYF. This chain connects TRBV28 to TRBJ2-7; 8 bases are shared with TRBD2. Trimming took 6 bases from V and 3 from J; bases not matched to a gene: 10. The CDR3 length is 15 residues. Germline loops: CDR1 MDHEN, CDR2 SYDVKM.

This rearrangement joins TRBV4-1 to TRBJ2-4; TRBD2 agrees at 9 bases. The V gene's germline CDR1 is MGHRA and CDR2 YSYEKL. The CDR3 consists of 17 residues. J lost 7 bases, V lost 0 bases, and 10 bases had no gene match. CDR3 in DNA: TGCGCCAGCAGCCAAGATACAGCGGGGGGCGGGGGGAACATTCAGTACTTC. It specifies CASSQDTAGGGGNIQYF.

V usage is TRBV12-5 and J usage is TRBJ1-1; D gene ambiguous. The ends were cut back, 0 bases at V and 1 base at J, with 9 bases in the middle. CDR1 LGHNT and CDR2 FRNRAP come from the germline V gene. The CDR3 sequence is 15 residues long. In DNA, the CDR3 is TGTGCTAGTGGTTTGGTACGCGCGGGGAACACTGAAGCTTTCTTT. Amino acids: CASGLVRAGNTEAFF.

The chain employs TRBV6-4 and TRBJ2-1; 9 bases line up with TRBD2. The CDR3 is 14 amino acids. Germline V CDR1 and CDR2: MRHNA, SNTAGT. The V and J ends lost 2 bases and 11 bases, in that order; junction bases with no gene match: 7. The CDR3 nucleotides read TGTGCCAGCAGTGACAGCGGGGGGCCATCTAAGCAGTTCTTC. Translation: CASSDSGGPSKQFF.

The CDR3 region is CASRTGYTQYF. The CDR3 DNA is TGTGCCAGCAGGACTGGGTATACGCAGTATTTT. The rearrangement joins TRBV2 to TRBJ2-3; D not resolved. V was clipped by 6 bases and J by 7 bases, with 8 bases between them. Per germline, CDR1 SNHLY and CDR2 FYNNEI. This CDR3 has 11 residues.

The genes are TRBV19 and TRBJ2-2; weak D call: TRBD1 (5 bases). Germline lookup yields CDR1 LNHDA and CDR2 SQIVND (reference sequence). The V and J ends lost 3 bases and 4 bases respectively, with 12 bases between them. This CDR3 has 15 residues. In DNA form, the CDR3 reads TGTGCCAGTAGTATTCTAGACAGAACCACCGGGGAGCTGTTTTTT. Translation gives CASSILDRTTGELFF.

V usage is TRBV19 and J usage is TRBJ1-5; 9 bases line up with TRBD1. CDR1 and CDR2 from the germline V gene are LNHDA and SQIVND (reference sequence). This CDR3 contains 15 residues. Trimming took 4 bases from V and 7 from J; bases not matched to a gene: 8. Here the CDR3 reads CASSNQDRGGQPQHF. For the CDR3, the DNA is TGTGCCAGTAGTAACCAAGACAGGGGGGGGCAGCCCCAGCATTTT.

The chain is built from TRBV7-9 and TRBJ1-4; the D is unclear. This CDR3 spans 13 amino acids. V was pared by 8 bases and J by 0 bases, with 7 bases between. The germline gives CDR1 SEHNR, CDR2 FQNEAQ (reference sequence). The CDR3 loop is CASQASTNEKLFF. The DNA for the CDR3 is TGTGCCAGCCAAGCTTCAACTAATGAAAAACTGTTTTTT.

The rearrangement joins TRBV5-5 to TRBJ1-2; 8 nucleotides align to TRBD1. The germline CDR1 and CDR2 sequences are SGHKS and YYEKEE (reference sequence). The CDR3 extends over 15 amino acids. The V and J ends lost 4 bases and 4 bases, in that order; junction bases with no gene match: 9. CDR3 nucleotide sequence: TGTGCCAGCAGCGCCGGGGACAGGTTCTCCTATGGCTACACCTTC. Residues: CASSAGDRFSYGYTF. The whole variable domain, remainder taken from reference TRBV5-5 and TRBJ1-2, is DAGVTQSPTHLIKTRGQQVTLRCSPISGHKSVSWYQQVLGQGPQFIFQYYEKEERGRGNFPDRFSARQFPNYSSELNVNALLLGDSALYLCASSAGDRFSYGYTFGSGTRLTVV.

The gene calls are TRBV6-4 and TRBJ2-3, with 9 bases that match TRBD2. The CDR3 is 17 residues long. J gave up 2 bases and V 4 bases, and 10 bases lay outside the gene matches. The germline V gene has CDR1 MRHNA and CDR2 SNTAGT. CDR3 DNA: TGTGCCAGCAGTGCCTCGAGAGCGGGGGGCCCCACAGATACGCAGTATTTT. Its protein is CASSASRAGGPTDTQYF.

This clone occurred a few times. The V call is TRBV11-2, the J call TRBJ2-1; TRBD1 matches at 8 bases. Germline V gene sequence: CDR1 SGHAT, CDR2 FQNNGV. With 5 bases clipped from V and 6 bases from J, the junction kept 12 bases outside the gene matches. The CDR3 is 16 amino acids. CDR3 loop: CASSSPSGGLPNEQFF. The CDR3 region has the DNA TGTGCCAGCAGCAGCCCTTCAGGGGGCCTCCCCAATGAGCAGTTCTTC.

This clone was seen just once. This chain uses TRBV7-2 with TRBJ2-1, with TRBD2 as a possible D gene (6 bases). V shed 1 base and J shed 8 bases, with 9 bases lying between them. The CDR3 covers 13 residues. The germline V gene has CDR1 SGHTA and CDR2 FQGNSA. The CDR3 here is CASSLVTGDEQFF. DNA of the CDR3: TGTGCCAGCAGCTTAGTCACGGGGGATGAGCAGTTCTTC.